These 30 T cell receptor beta chains originate from one sample sequenced in a study of T cells after yellow fever vaccination. TCRdb recomputed calls from the 5' RACE reads with MiXCR, one row per CDR3 protein. Among 100,000 to 150,000 distinct CDR3 sequences, 7.5% to 10% were seen once, and the ten largest hold almost 40%. Here the sequenced sample was CD8+ T cells sorted from PBMCs, taken on the day of the yellow fever booster vaccination. These receptors were obtained from a man in his late teens or twenties who received the YFV17D yellow fever vaccine.

This clonotype came up a few times. The chain carries TRBV5-1 and TRBJ2-1, with TRBD2 identical over 9 bases. Trimming cost V 0 bases and J 0 bases; bases outside gene matches: 7. Germline assignment: CDR1 SGHRS and CDR2 YFSETQ. This CDR3 is 18 amino acids long. The CDR3 nucleotides are TGCGCCAGCAGCTTGGCCGAGGCGGGGGGGCCCTCCTACAATGAGCAGTTCTTC. Amino acid sequence: CASSLAEAGGPSYNEQFF.

The V call is TRBV4-1, the J call TRBJ2-7; D not resolved. Trimming shortened V by 1 base and J by 2 bases, and 6 bases separated the two germline ends. Germline V gene lookup returns CDR1 MGHRA and CDR2 YSYEKL. The CDR3 totals 13 residues. CDR3 amino acids: CASSQVVTYEQYF. DNA of the CDR3: TGCGCCAGCAGCCAAGTGGTCACCTACGAGCAGTACTTC.

The chain is built from TRBV6-5 and TRBJ1-1, with D possibly matching TRBD1 (5 bases). The CDR3 runs 13 residues. The germline V gene encodes CDR1 MNHEY and CDR2 SVGAGI. The V end lost 5 bases, the J end lost 1 base, and 8 bases lay between the germline ends. The CDR3 reads CASSTGGNTEAFF. The CDR3 DNA sequence: TGTGCCAGCAGTACTGGGGGGAACACTGAAGCTTTCTTT.

This clonotype occurred a few times. The DNA of the CDR3 is TGCAGCGTTTTGACGGTCGGAGGGGAGCTGTTTTTT. Encoded protein: CSVLTVGGELFF. V usage is TRBV29-1 and J usage is TRBJ2-2, with D unclear. CDR1 and CDR2 from the germline V gene are SQVTM and ANQGSEA. Trimming took off 5 bases at V and 8 bases at J, with 12 bases between the two ends. The CDR3 totals 12 residues.

V usage is TRBV12-3 or TRBV12-4 and J usage is TRBJ2-7; D gene uncertain. The CDR3 runs 13 residues. V was trimmed by 3 bases and J by 4 bases, leaving 10 bases between them. CDR3 protein: CASSFGQLYEQYF. The CDR3 nucleotides read TGTGCCAGCAGTTTCGGGCAGCTGTACGAGCAGTACTTC.

This clonotype was seen only a few times. The chain joins TRBV6-5 to TRBJ1-2; the D is unclear. CDR3 length: 15 amino acids. The germline gives CDR1 MNHEY, CDR2 SVGAGI. V was trimmed by 0 bases and J by 4 bases, leaving 12 bases between them. The CDR3: CASSYSVTSGYGYTF. Here the CDR3 DNA reads TGTGCCAGCAGTTACTCTGTGACTTCGGGCTATGGCTACACCTTC.

The CDR3 here is CATRARGKDEQFF. The CDR3 coding sequence is TGTGCCACCAGGGCTAGGGGGAAAGATGAGCAGTTCTTC. The chain carries TRBV15 and TRBJ2-1; perhaps TRBD1 as D (6 bases). Trimming stripped 6 bases from V and 8 bases from J, with 14 bases between. The CDR3 length is 13 residues. Germline V lookup: CDR1 LNHNV, CDR2 YYDKDF (reference sequence).

The genes are TRBV5-5 and TRBJ1-5; no reliable D call. This CDR3 region has 16 residues. Trimming cost V 1 base and J 0 bases, with 11 bases left between them. Germline values: CDR1 SGHKS, CDR2 YYEKEE (reference sequence). This chain's CDR3 is CASSLMGRSSNQPQHF. CDR3 in DNA: TGTGCCAGCAGCTTGATGGGTAGGAGTAGCAATCAGCCCCAGCATTTT.

The sample holds many counts of this clonotype. J is TRBJ1-2 and V is TRBV29-1; possible D gene TRBD1, 6 bases. Germline values: CDR1 SQVTM, CDR2 ANQGSEA. The CDR3 runs 12 residues. Trimming shortened V by 7 bases and J by 8 bases, and 17 bases separated the two germline ends. Written as DNA, the CDR3 is TGCAGCGGTTACCAGGGGCAGGAAGGCTACACCTTC. Its protein product is CSGYQGQEGYTF.

The chain links TRBV12-3 or TRBV12-4 to TRBJ1-5, with D unresolved. The CDR3 runs 13 residues. The V and J ends lost 0 bases and 9 bases respectively, with 9 bases between them. The CDR3 here is CASSLALTLPQHF. CDR3 DNA: TGTGCCAGCAGTTTAGCGCTCACGTTGCCCCAGCATTTT.

The sample holds many counts of this clonotype. The V and J genes are TRBV4-3 and TRBJ2-2, with D perhaps TRBD2 (6 bases). The CDR3 has 17 residues. Germline V gives CDR1 LGHNA, CDR2 YSLEER. Trimming cost V 0 bases and J 6 bases, with 17 bases left between them. CDR3 DNA: TGCGCCAGCAGCCAAGATACGGGCGGGGCTAGTGCCGGGGAGCTGTTTTTT. Translating gives CASSQDTGGASAGELFF.

This clonotype was counted a few times. V usage is TRBV5-1 and J usage is TRBJ1-1, with D unclear. Per the germline V gene, CDR1 is SGHRS and CDR2 is YFSETQ. V lost 4 bases and J lost 8, with 12 bases in between. The CDR3 is 12 amino acids. This CDR3 is CASSGEVREAFF. In DNA form, the CDR3 reads TGCGCCAGCAGCGGGGAGGTGCGAGAAGCTTTCTTT.

This clonotype occurred a few times. V usage is TRBV11-2 and J usage is TRBJ2-2; D tentatively reads TRBD1 or TRBD2 (5 bases each). The CDR3 has 17 amino acids. V dropped 0 bases and J dropped 4 bases, with 15 bases sitting between them. CDR1 and CDR2 (germline): SGHAT, FQNNGV. CDR3 sequence reads: CASSLDLGDPTTGELFF. CDR3 DNA: TGTGCCAGCAGCTTAGATTTGGGGGACCCCACCACCGGGGAGCTGTTTTTT.

This clonotype was recorded a few times. The chain links TRBV5-6 to TRBJ2-5, with 7 nucleotides matching TRBD2. The CDR3 has 14 amino acids. The junction had 5 bases not matched to a gene; V was cut back by 4 bases and J by 2 bases. Germline loops: CDR1 SGHDT, CDR2 YYEEEE. In DNA form, the CDR3 reads TGTGCCAGCAGCCTACTAGCGCTACAAGAGACCCAGTACTTC. Translating it yields CASSLLALQETQYF.

The sample holds a few counts of this clonotype. V gene TRBV15 combines with J gene TRBJ2-5; D perhaps matches TRBD2 (7 bases). The germline V and J ends were trimmed by 0 bases and 7 bases, with 15 bases remaining between them. Germline V lookup: CDR1 LNHNV, CDR2 YYDKDF (reference sequence). The CDR3 is 15 residues long. This CDR3 reads CATSRDRRGPGTQYF. The CDR3 DNA reads as TGTGCCACCAGCAGAGATCGGCGGGGGCCGGGGACCCAGTACTTC.

As DNA, the CDR3 is TGTGCCAGCAGTGAAGCTCGGTTACTAGGAGATACGCAGTATTTT. Translation: CASSEARLLGDTQYF. V usage is TRBV6-1 and J usage is TRBJ2-3; maybe TRBD2 (5 bases). The CDR3 covers 15 residues. The germline V gene has CDR1 MNHNS and CDR2 SASEGT. Trimming cost V 0 bases and J 5 bases, with 12 bases left between them.

This clonotype was counted a few times. The chain is built from TRBV27 and TRBJ2-7, with D tentatively TRBD1 or TRBD2 (6 bases each). Trimming cost V 0 bases and J 6 bases, with 15 bases left between them. CDR3 length: 15 amino acids. In germline, CDR1 is MNHEY, CDR2 SMNVEV (reference sequence). The chain's CDR3 is CASSLSGHSGAEQYV. In nucleotides, the CDR3 is TGTGCCAGCAGTTTATCGGGACATTCGGGGGCCGAGCAGTACGTC.

The chain employs TRBV4-2 and TRBJ2-7; 8 bases agree with TRBD2. CDR3 length: 15 residues. V lost 0 bases, J lost 3 bases, and 4 bases stayed unmatched. CDR1 and CDR2 from the germline V gene are LGHNA and YNFKEQ. The CDR3 bases are TGTGCCAGCAGCCAAGATACGGGGGGGGGCTACGAGCAGTACTTC. Its protein product is CASSQDTGGGYEQYF.

This rearrangement joins TRBV30 to TRBJ1-1; D is uncertain. Per germline, CDR1 GTSNPN and CDR2 SVGIG (reference sequence). Trimming cost V 1 base and J 1 base, with 7 bases left between them. The CDR3 runs 13 residues. DNA of the CDR3: TGTGCCTGGAGTGGGACGGGGAACACTGAAGCTTTCTTT. This translates into CAWSGTGNTEAFF.

This clonotype was counted ten times or more. The V call is TRBV4-2, the J call TRBJ2-5, with 8 bases matching TRBD2. V lost 4 bases, J lost 5 bases, and 15 bases stayed unmatched. The CDR3 has 17 amino acids. Germline CDR1 is LGHNA and CDR2 is YNFKEQ. CDR3 in DNA: TGTGCCAGCAGCCTCCCCGGTCAAGGACTAGCTTCTGAGACCCAGTACTTC. Amino acid sequence: CASSLPGQGLASETQYF.

This clonotype was picked up a small number of times. The chain has TRBV20-1 and TRBJ2-3, with 8 bases aligning to TRBD2. CDR3 length equals 14 residues. Germline V gene data show CDR1 as DFQATT and CDR2 as SNEGSKA (reference sequence). With 2 bases clipped from V and 5 bases from J, the junction kept 6 bases outside the gene matches. The CDR3 here is CSARPLAGGDTQYF. The CDR3 DNA is TGCAGTGCTAGACCCCTGGCGGGGGGAGATACGCAGTATTTT.

The V call is TRBV29-1, the J call TRBJ2-4, with D uncertain. This CDR3 is built from 13 residues. Looked up from germline, CDR1 is SQVTM and CDR2 is ANQGSEA. The germline V and J ends were trimmed by 4 bases and 0 bases, with 7 bases remaining between them. The CDR3 loop reads CSVVGLAKNIQYF. CDR3 in DNA: TGCAGCGTTGTAGGTTTAGCCAAAAACATTCAGTACTTC.

This clonotype was seen only a few times. The V and J genes are TRBV12-3 or TRBV12-4 and TRBJ1-5; 8 bases line up with TRBD1. The CDR3 has 16 residues. V was clipped by 6 bases and J by 5 bases; unmatched bases: 12. CDR3 sequence reads: CASSRRSGQVDQPQHF. The DNA for the CDR3 is TGTGCCAGCAGCCGAAGGTCGGGACAGGTAGATCAGCCCCAGCATTTT.

This clonotype was recorded many times. The chain uses TRBV4-3 and TRBJ2-2; unclear D gene. The V and J ends lost 5 bases and 0 bases respectively, with 7 bases between them. CDR3 length equals 14 residues. Per the germline V gene, CDR1 is LGHNA and CDR2 is YSLEER. DNA for the CDR3: TGCGCCAGCAGCTCAAGGACGAACACCGGGGAGCTGTTTTTT. Residues: CASSSRTNTGELFF.

This clonotype has a handful of counts. The rearrangement joins TRBV2 to TRBJ1-2, with D uncertain. Trimming shortened V by 6 bases and J by 4 bases, and 3 bases separated the two germline ends. The germline V gene has CDR1 SNHLY and CDR2 FYNNEI. CDR3 length: 10 amino acids. The CDR3 loop is CASSAYGYTF. CDR3 DNA sequence: TGTGCCAGCAGCGCCTATGGCTACACCTTC.

This clonotype was seen a few times. The CDR3 spells CASSIYRGAEQYF. CDR3 in DNA: TGTGCCAGTAGTATTTACAGGGGGGCCGAGCAGTACTTC. J is TRBJ2-7 and V is TRBV19; 8 positions agree with TRBD1. V gave up 3 bases and J gave up 6 bases; unmatched junction bases: 4. Germline CDR1 reads LNHDA; CDR2 reads SQIVND (reference sequence). The CDR3 consists of 13 residues. Drawing the rest from reference TRBV19 and TRBJ2-7, the complete variable domain is DGGITQSPKYLFRKEGQNVTLSCEQNLNHDAMYWYRQDPGQGLRLIYYSQIVNDFQKGDIAEGYSVSREKKESFPLTVTSAQKNPTAFYLCASSIYRGAEQYFGPGTRLTVT.

This clonotype appeared a few times. The chain combines TRBV12-3 or TRBV12-4 with TRBJ1-1; D unresolved. The CDR3 length is 15 residues. The V end was cut by 2 bases, the J end by 3 bases, with 13 bases between. CDR3 in DNA: TGTGCCAGCAGTTTAAGAGGGTCGGTGGACACTGAAGCTTTCTTT. It yields the protein CASSLRGSVDTEAFF.

This clonotype was seen a handful of times. The V and J genes are TRBV4-1 and TRBJ1-2; a possible D gene is TRBD1 (6 bases). This CDR3 has 15 residues. Trimming removed 4 bases at V and 5 bases at J, with 17 bases between. Germline V gene sequence: CDR1 MGHRA, CDR2 YSYEKL. CDR3 DNA: TGCGCCAGCAGCCGAGACCCCGGGACACCTTATGGCTACACCTTC. It encodes CASSRDPGTPYGYTF.

V usage is TRBV5-4 and J usage is TRBJ2-2, with 7 bases that match TRBD1. This CDR3 is built from 17 residues. Germline CDR1 is SGHNT and CDR2 is YYREEE (reference sequence). Losses at the gene ends were 0 bases for V and 4 bases for J; bases not matched to a gene: 9. The CDR3 sequence is CASSLASRGSLTGELFF. CDR3 sequence (DNA): TGTGCCAGCAGCTTGGCCAGCAGGGGGTCGCTCACCGGGGAGCTGTTTTTT.

This clonotype came up many times. This chain links TRBV7-9 with TRBJ2-3; the D gene is possibly TRBD2 (6 bases). CDR1 is SEHNR and CDR2 is FQNEAQ in the germline V gene (reference sequence). V was shortened by 3 bases and J by 4 bases, with 11 bases between the two germline ends. CDR3 length: 14 amino acids. CDR3 nucleotides: TGTGCCAGCAGCTTTGGAGGGGACGCAGATACGCAGTATTTT. Amino acid sequence: CASSFGGDADTQYF.